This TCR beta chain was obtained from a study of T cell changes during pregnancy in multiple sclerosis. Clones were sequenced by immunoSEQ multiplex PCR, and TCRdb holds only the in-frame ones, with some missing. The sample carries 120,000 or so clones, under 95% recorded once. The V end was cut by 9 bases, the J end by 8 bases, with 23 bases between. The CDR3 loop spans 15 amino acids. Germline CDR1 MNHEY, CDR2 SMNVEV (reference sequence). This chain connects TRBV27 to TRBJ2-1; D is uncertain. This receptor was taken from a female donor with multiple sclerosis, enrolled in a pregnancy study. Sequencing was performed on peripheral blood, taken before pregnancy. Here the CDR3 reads CASNVRVPLVDEQFF. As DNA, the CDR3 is TGTGCCAGTAATGTTCGGGTGCCCCTTGTCGATGAGCAGTTCTTC.